The clone carrying this T cell receptor beta chain showed up just once. These data belong to a study of T cell repertoires in cytomegalovirus infection. TCRdb reprocessed the reads via MiXCR and lists one record per CDR3 protein. There are about 740,000 distinct CDR3 sequences in the sample; under 40% occur only once, and about 2.8% lies in the top ten. The germline V gene encodes CDR1 DFQATT and CDR2 SNEGSKA (reference sequence). CDR3 size: 14 residues. Losses at the gene ends were 3 bases for V and 2 bases for J; bases not matched to a gene: 3. The chain joins TRBV20-1 to TRBJ2-1, with 8 bases that match TRBD2. The sequenced material came from PBMCs. This clonotype was sampled from a human donor in good health (CMV status not recorded). Some clones in this sample may be carry-over from other donors' samples. CDR3 sequence (DNA): TGCAGTGCTAGCACCGGGAGGGCCTACAATGAGCAGTTCTTC. Translated, it gives CSASTGRAYNEQFF.